One and the same sample provided the 27 T cell receptor beta chains below, sequenced in a study of T cell responses to AZD1222 COVID-19 vaccine. Here immunoSEQ multiplex PCR was the method, and the copy in TCRdb shows in-frame clones only, minus some. The data show about 140,000 clones, with around 89% seen just once and over 3.5% held by the top ten. This specimen consisted of peripheral blood, obtained on day 0 of AZD1222 vaccination. These receptors were taken from an adult in good health.

The chain has TRBV3-1 (or the pseudogene TRBV3-2) and TRBJ1-2, with 9 bases lining up with TRBD1. Germline loops: CDR1 LGHDT, CDR2 YNNKEL (reference sequence). This CDR3 contains 15 residues. The V gene end was trimmed by 3 bases and the J gene end by 4 bases; junction bases not matched to a gene: 6. Written as DNA, the CDR3 is TGTGCCAGCAGCCATGGGGACAGGGTGTTCTATGGCTACACCTTC. Its translation: CASSHGDRVFYGYTF.

The rearrangement links TRBV4-1 to TRBJ1-5; D gene uncertain. Trimming took 1 base from V and 3 from J, leaving 16 bases between them. The germline gives CDR1 MGHRA, CDR2 YSYEKL. This CDR3 comprises 17 residues. The CDR3 region is CASSQVFPGGNNQPQHF. The CDR3 DNA follows: TGCGCCAGCAGCCAAGTGTTTCCGGGAGGGAACAATCAGCCCCAGCATTTT.

The chain has TRBV6-5 and TRBJ2-7; unclear D gene. Germline CDR1 and CDR2: MNHEY and SVGAGI. V lost 5 bases and J 2 bases, leaving 16 bases between the germline ends. The CDR3 is made up of 15 amino acids. The CDR3 nucleotides are TGTGCCAGCAGTCAACCTGCTGGCTTTCCCTACGAGCAGTACTTC. Translating it yields CASSQPAGFPYEQYF.

This chain uses TRBV10-2 with TRBJ2-1, with 8 bases that match TRBD2. V shed 6 bases and J 6 bases; nucleotides not matched to a gene: 13. The length of the CDR3 is 16 residues. Germline CDR1 is WSHSY and CDR2 is SAAADI. For the CDR3, the DNA is TGCGCCAGCAGGACCACCGGAGCTAGCGGGCGCAATGAGCAGTTCTTC. Amino acid sequence: CASRTTGASGRNEQFF.

The J gene is TRBJ2-6, the V gene TRBV18, with 8 bases lining up with TRBD1. Germline assignment: CDR1 KGHSH and CDR2 LQKENI. The CDR3 spans 17 residues. Trimming cost V 6 bases and J 0 bases; bases outside gene matches: 7. The CDR3 sequence is CASSRGQVTSGANVLTF. As DNA, the CDR3 is TGTGCCAGCTCCAGGGGACAGGTGACCTCTGGGGCCAACGTCCTGACTTTC.

This chain connects TRBV6-5 to TRBJ1-2, with 7 nucleotides matching TRBD1. The germline V gene encodes CDR1 MNHEY and CDR2 SVGAGI. This CDR3 has 14 residues. V shed 6 bases, J shed 4 bases, and the junction held 8 bases outside the gene matches. The CDR3 sequence is CASSSSRDSYGYTF. DNA for the CDR3: TGTGCCAGCAGCTCTAGTCGGGACAGCTATGGCTACACCTTC.

CDR3 sequence reads: CAIRWDSSNTEAFF. CDR3 in DNA: TGTGCCATCAGGTGGGACAGCTCGAACACTGAAGCTTTCTTT. J is TRBJ1-1 and V is TRBV10-3, with 7 bases fitting TRBD1. CDR1 ENHRY and CDR2 SYGVKD come from the germline V gene. Losses at the gene ends were 6 bases for V and 1 base for J; bases not matched to a gene: 5. The CDR3 contains 14 residues.

V usage is TRBV7-8 and J usage is TRBJ2-7; 12 nucleotides agree with TRBD2. CDR3 size: 19 residues. Germline trimming cut 5 bases from V and 2 bases from J; bases unmatched to any gene: 16. Germline CDR1 is SGHVS and CDR2 is FQNEAQ. The CDR3 nucleotides read TGTGCCAGCAGCGATAGCAAAGGGGCTAGCGGGAGGGTGCCCTACGAGCAGTACTTC. The encoded protein is CASSDSKGASGRVPYEQYF.

The chain combines TRBV18 with TRBJ1-2; D remains unclear. V was trimmed by 2 bases and J by 0 bases, leaving 13 bases between them. Germline CDR1 and CDR2: KGHSH and LQKENI. This CDR3 is built from 16 residues. The chain's CDR3 is CASSPRWSEANYGYTF. The CDR3, as DNA: TGTGCCAGCTCACCAAGATGGTCCGAGGCTAACTATGGCTACACCTTC. Together with reference TRBV18 and TRBJ1-2, the CDR3 gives the full variable domain: NAGVMQNPRHLVRRRGQEARLRCSPMKGHSHVYWYRQLPEEGLKFMVYLQKENIIDESGMPKERFSAEFPKEGPSILRIQQVVRGDSAAYFCASSPRWSEANYGYTFGSGTRLTVV.

V and J are TRBV7-2 and TRBJ2-5, with TRBD2 as a possible D gene (5 bases). CDR1 and CDR2 (germline): SGHTA, FQGNSA. The CDR3 contains 14 residues. The ends were cut back, 2 bases at V and 2 bases at J, with 9 bases in the middle. The CDR3 loop reads CASSLLGGQETQYF. DNA of the CDR3: TGTGCCAGCAGCTTACTTGGCGGGCAAGAGACCCAGTACTTC.

This clone was seen more than once but under ten times. The rearrangement joins TRBV5-8 to TRBJ1-2; D is possibly TRBD1 (5 bases). The CDR3 has 13 residues. V dropped 1 base and J dropped 4 bases, with 8 bases sitting between them. Looked up from germline, CDR1 is SGHTS and CDR2 is YDEGEE. The CDR3 sequence is CASSLRGPYGYTF. CDR3 sequence (DNA): TGTGCCAGCAGCTTGCGGGGACCCTATGGCTACACCTTC.

This clone was counted a single time. V is TRBV11-2 and J is TRBJ2-5; 14 positions agree with TRBD2. Germline V gene sequence: CDR1 SGHAT, CDR2 FQNNGV. V shed 6 bases, J shed 7 bases, and the junction held 7 bases outside the gene matches. This CDR3 is built from 15 residues. This CDR3 reads CASRGTSGGVGTQYF. In nucleotides, the CDR3 is TGTGCCAGCAGAGGGACTAGCGGGGGAGTGGGGACCCAGTACTTC.

Only a few counts were recorded for this clone. This chain links TRBV2 with TRBJ1-1; the D is unclear. From germline, CDR1 is SNHLY and CDR2 FYNNEI. The ends were cut back, 7 bases at V and 1 base at J, with 7 bases in the middle. The CDR3 spans 12 residues. CDR3 DNA sequence: TGTGCCAGCACCTCAGAGAACACTGAAGCTTTCTTT. Protein: CASTSENTEAFF.

Here the CDR3 reads CASSQHEGVDYGYTF. CDR3 nucleotide sequence: TGTGCCAGCAGCCAACATGAAGGGGTGGACTATGGCTACACCTTC. The chain links TRBV3-1 (or the pseudogene TRBV3-2) to TRBJ1-2; a possible D gene is TRBD1 (5 bases). Germline V gene data show CDR1 as LGHDT and CDR2 as YNNKEL (reference sequence). The length of the CDR3 is 15 residues. V was shortened by 2 bases and J by 3 bases, with 13 bases between the two germline ends.

This clone was seen more than once but under ten times. The V gene is TRBV3-1 (or the pseudogene TRBV3-2), the J gene TRBJ1-4; D call uncertain. CDR3 length: 15 amino acids. Germline V gene sequence: CDR1 LGHDT, CDR2 YNNKEL (reference sequence). Deletions cut 1 base from V and 4 bases from J, with 10 bases between. The CDR3 sequence: CASSQGQPINEKLFF. CDR3 nucleotides: TGTGCCAGCAGCCAAGGGCAGCCTATTAATGAAAAACTGTTTTTT.

The rearrangement links TRBV11-1 to TRBJ1-1; D unclear. CDR3 length: 13 amino acids. Germline values: CDR1 SGHAT, CDR2 FQDESV (reference sequence). V dropped 5 bases and J dropped 4 bases, with 11 bases sitting between them. CDR3 coding DNA: TGTGCCAGCAGCCCCTCTCTTGGCACTGAAGCTTTCTTT. Encoded protein: CASSPSLGTEAFF.

CDR3: CAWTEGVSSYNEQFF. For the CDR3, the DNA is TGTGCCTGGACTGAAGGGGTAAGCTCCTACAATGAGCAGTTCTTC. The chain joins TRBV30 to TRBJ2-1; perhaps TRBD1 as D (5 bases). Germline V CDR1 and CDR2: GTSNPN, SVGIG (reference sequence). V was trimmed by 4 bases and J by 0 bases, leaving 13 bases between them. The CDR3 contains 15 residues.

The chain couples TRBV11-1 to TRBJ2-3; D gene uncertain. Germline V gene data show CDR1 as SGHAT and CDR2 as FQDESV (reference sequence). V was pared by 2 bases and J by 1 base, with 4 bases between. The CDR3 extends over 13 amino acids. The CDR3: CASSLQGTDTQYF. CDR3 nucleotides: TGTGCCAGCAGCTTACAGGGCACAGATACGCAGTATTTT.

The chain carries TRBV7-8 and TRBJ2-1, with TRBD1 identical over 8 bases. Germline assignment: CDR1 SGHVS and CDR2 FQNEAQ. J was trimmed by 7 bases and V by 5 bases; bases with no gene match: 10. The CDR3 length is 15 residues. In DNA form, the CDR3 reads TGTGCCAGCAGCGAGGAGAGGACAGGGAAGAATGAGCAGTTCTTC. Translation gives CASSEERTGKNEQFF.

The chain combines TRBV11-3 with TRBJ2-3, with TRBD2 identical over 7 bases. CDR1 SGHNT and CDR2 YENEEA come from the germline V gene. The CDR3 runs 17 residues. The V segment lost 3 bases and the J segment 0 bases; nucleotides outside the gene matches: 9. For the CDR3, the DNA is TGTGCCAGCAGCTTTAACTCGCGGGAGACTAGCACAGATACGCAGTATTTT. It is translated as CASSFNSRETSTDTQYF.

V is TRBV27 and J is TRBJ1-1; the D gene is possibly TRBD1 (5 bases). The CDR3 contains 16 residues. Germline V gene sequence: CDR1 MNHEY, CDR2 SMNVEV (reference sequence). Trimming cost V 1 base and J 5 bases, with 17 bases left between them. CDR3 sequence: CASSLLRGQGGTEAFF. The CDR3 DNA reads as TGTGCCAGCAGTTTATTGCGCGGGCAGGGTGGGACTGAAGCTTTCTTT.

The chain recombines TRBV24-1 with TRBJ2-1, with TRBD2 matching 11 bases. Per the germline V gene, CDR1 is KGHDR and CDR2 is SFDVKD. This CDR3 has 15 amino acids. The V gene end was trimmed by 4 bases and the J gene end by 6 bases; junction bases not matched to a gene: 4. CDR3 DNA: TGTGCCACCAGTGAGGGGCTAGCGGGAGGCAATGAGCAGTTCTTC. It specifies CATSEGLAGGNEQFF.

This clone was recorded a few times. V and J are TRBV7-2 and TRBJ1-2; 7 bases agree with TRBD1. Germline values: CDR1 SGHTA, CDR2 FQGNSA. After removal of 5 bases from V and 2 bases from J, the junction contained 5 bases not matched to a gene. The CDR3 is 14 residues long. This CDR3 reads CASSPRQGNYGYTF. The DNA for the CDR3 is TGTGCCAGCAGCCCCAGACAGGGAAACTATGGCTACACCTTC. Filled out from reference TRBV7-2 and TRBJ1-2, the complete variable domain reads GAGVSQSPSNKVTEKGKDVELRCDPISGHTALYWYRQSLGQGLEFLIYFQGNSAPDKSGLPSDRFSAERTGGSVSTLTIQRTQQEDSAVYLCASSPRQGNYGYTFGSGTRLTVV.

This clone was counted between two and nine times. Other DNA sequences in the same sample also yield this CDR3. The gene calls are TRBV7-8 and TRBJ2-7; D remains unclear. Trimming left V 3 bases short and J 1 base short, with 10 bases between. The V gene's germline CDR1 is SGHVS and CDR2 FQNEAQ. The length of the CDR3 is 14 residues. The CDR3 is CASSFRRNSYEQYF. For the CDR3, the DNA is TGTGCCAGCAGCTTTCGGCGGAATTCCTACGAGCAGTACTTC.

This clone was found a few times. The genes are TRBV5-1 and TRBJ2-2; D not certain. The CDR3 spans 16 residues. Germline values: CDR1 SGHRS, CDR2 YFSETQ. V lost 0 bases to trimming and J lost 1 base, with 10 bases between them. CDR3 coding DNA: TGCGCCAGCAGCTTGGCAGCAGCCCTGAACACCGGGGAGCTGTTTTTT. This encodes CASSLAAALNTGELFF.

The rearrangement joins TRBV25-1 to TRBJ2-7; D uncertain. Germline V gene lookup returns CDR1 MGHDK and CDR2 SYGVNS. There are 16 residues in the CDR3. V lost 5 bases and J 4 bases, leaving 21 bases between the germline ends. DNA for the CDR3: TGTGCCAGCAGTTCCCCCCTCCACGGTGGGAAATACGAGCAGTACTTC. This encodes CASSSPLHGGKYEQYF.

The V call is TRBV19, the J call TRBJ2-7; 7 bases are shared with TRBD2. Germline assignment: CDR1 LNHDA and CDR2 SQIVND (reference sequence). V was clipped by 5 bases and J by 2 bases; unmatched bases: 6. The CDR3 covers 14 residues. The CDR3 here is CASSPSGGTYEQYF. CDR3 nucleotides: TGTGCCAGTAGTCCCTCGGGGGGTACCTACGAGCAGTACTTC.